This T cell receptor beta chain was retrieved from a study of vaccination and CD4 T cells after COVID-19. Study-level information: The study drew post-COVID samples a median around 92 days after diagnosis (range 35 to 161). SARS-CoV-2, HCoV-NL63, HCoV-OC43 and HCoV-229E supplied the overlapping spike peptides used to stimulate cells. Study-wide findings and caveats: The median count of SARS-CoV-2-reactive clonotypes rose from approximately 21 to 40, not significantly.

This clonotype showed up just a few times. Its matching antigen is unknown. Treatment: roughly 10-day PBMC culture with coronavirus spike peptide pools or control peptides (ViraFEST assay). Expanded clonotypes were found by TCR sequencing after peptide-pool stimulation (ViraFEST). Per germline, CDR1 DFQATT and CDR2 SNEGSKA (reference sequence). There are 12 residues in the CDR3. The V and J ends lost 5 bases and 3 bases respectively, with 10 bases between them. An Oncomine TCR Beta short-read assay was used to sequence the DNA from cultured CD4+ T cells. In TCRdb, the PCR reads were re-called with MiXCR into one record per CDR3 protein. The sample has some 16,000 distinct CDR3 sequences; under 60% are singletons.

Sequences were obtained from CD4+ T cells from blood, cultured in vitro. The chain uses TRBV20-1 and TRBJ1-2; D remains unclear. This sequence originates from a human donor who had recovered from COVID-19. CDR3 sequence reads: CSARTPDYGYTF. DNA for the CDR3: TGCAGTGCTCGAACTCCAGACTATGGCTACACCTTC.